The clone carrying this TCR beta chain was observed at least ten times. Researchers took RNA transcripts and amplified TCR beta CDR3 regions from them. First-round RT-PCR employed HTBI primers, with a second-round multiplex PCR after it. One entry per CDR3 protein results from TCRdb running MiXCR on the multiplex PCR reads. This sample has a few hundred thousand distinct CDR3 sequences, with roughly 15% found just once. This specimen belongs to a study of Graves' ophthalmopathy and Graves' hyperthyroidism. The CDR3 loop spans 13 amino acids. V lost 4 bases, J lost 4 bases, and 11 bases lay in between. Germline CDR1 reads SGHTA; CDR2 reads FQGNSA.

Material for sequencing was peripheral blood. The gene calls are TRBV7-2 and TRBJ2-7; maybe TRBD1 (6 bases). The clonotype was recovered from an adult woman with stable Graves' hyperthyroidism. The CDR3 bases are TGTGCCAGCAGCTCTGGACAGATGTACGAGCAGTACTTC. This gives the protein CASSSGQMYEQYF.